This paragraph covers one T cell receptor (beta chain) sequence. The sample comes from a study of blood T cells in healthy people across ages. The CDR3 is made up of 16 amino acids. CDR1 is KGHSH and CDR2 is LQKENI in the germline V gene. The junction had 13 bases not matched to a gene; V was cut back by 4 bases and J by 4 bases. With a J-beta primer mix and a sample-barcoded 5' primer, a second PCR ran about 7 to 12 cycles. Each cDNA molecule carried a tag from a template-switch adaptor that contained 12 random nucleotides. TCRdb re-called the 5' RACE reads with MiXCR, one entry per CDR3 protein. The data contain fewer than 700,000 distinct CDR3 sequences, 40% to 55% of them singletons.

The sequence came from a man older than 75 in good health. The chain is built from TRBV18 and TRBJ2-7; TRBD1 matches 7 bases. Source material: blood. The chain's CDR3 is CASSLLGGTETYEQYF. As DNA, the CDR3 is TGTGCCAGCTCACTCCTTGGTGGGACAGAGACTTACGAGCAGTACTTC.